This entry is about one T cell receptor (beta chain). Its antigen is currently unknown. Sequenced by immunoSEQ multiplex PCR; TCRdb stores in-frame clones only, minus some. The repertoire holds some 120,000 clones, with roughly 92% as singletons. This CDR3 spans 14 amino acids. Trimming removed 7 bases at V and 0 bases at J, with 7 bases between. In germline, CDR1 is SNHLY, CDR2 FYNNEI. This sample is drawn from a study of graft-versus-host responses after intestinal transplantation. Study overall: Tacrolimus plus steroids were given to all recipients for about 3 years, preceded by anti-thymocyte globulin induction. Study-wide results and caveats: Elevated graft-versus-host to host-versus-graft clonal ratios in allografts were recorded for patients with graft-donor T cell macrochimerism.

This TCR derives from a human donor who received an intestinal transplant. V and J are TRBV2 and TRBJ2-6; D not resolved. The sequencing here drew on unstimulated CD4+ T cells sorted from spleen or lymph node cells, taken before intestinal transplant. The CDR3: CASKGGSGANVLTF. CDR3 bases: TGTGCCAGCAAGGGCGGCTCTGGGGCCAACGTCCTGACTTTC.